This T cell receptor beta chain was captured in a study of cytomegalovirus exposure and HLA in healthy donors. PCR employed 60 Vbeta and 13 Jbeta primers. The assay was immunoSEQ multiplex PCR, and TCRdb's table has in-frame clones only and misses some. Of under 170,000 clones in the sample, 63% were seen once. In germline, CDR1 is SGHVS, CDR2 FQNEAQ. Between the trimmed V and J ends, which lost 0 bases and 0 bases, there was a span of 15 bases. The CDR3 covers 17 residues. This chain connects TRBV7-8 to TRBJ2-7; D is possibly TRBD1 (6 bases). Material: PBMCs. The sequence was collected from a woman aged 60-75 years in good health and CMV-seropositive. CDR3: CASSLALRGISSYEQYF. The CDR3 region has the DNA TGTGCCAGCAGCTTAGCCTTAAGGGGGATTAGCTCCTACGAGCAGTACTTC.